These 20 T cell receptor beta chains were all obtained from the same sample, sequenced in a study of shared clonotypes between healthy human individuals. Here immunoSEQ multiplex PCR was the method, and the copy in TCRdb shows in-frame clones only, minus some. The table lists 450,000 to 500,000 clones, roughly 80% of them singletons. The sample taken for sequencing was PBMCs. These receptors came from a woman in her forties in good health. Some clones in this sample may be carry-over from other donors' samples.

The chain combines TRBV4-2 with TRBJ2-7, with 8 bases lining up with TRBD1. This CDR3 has 15 residues. Germline loops: CDR1 LGHNA, CDR2 YNFKEQ. J gave up 4 bases and V 1 base, and 6 bases lay outside the gene matches. The CDR3 DNA reads as TGTGCCAGCAGCCAAGGGACAGGGCGTAGGTACGAGCAGTACTTC. It translates to CASSQGTGRRYEQYF.

The chain uses TRBV19 and TRBJ1-1, with D possibly being TRBD1 (6 bases). The CDR3 is 17 amino acids. Per the germline V gene, CDR1 is LNHDA and CDR2 is SQIVND (reference sequence). Trimming stripped 7 bases from V and 1 base from J, with 22 bases between. CDR3 protein: CASTQGLRDNRNTEAFF. The CDR3 DNA reads as TGTGCCAGTACCCAAGGCCTCCGGGACAATCGGAACACTGAAGCTTTCTTT.

The sample holds many counts of this clone. The chain recombines TRBV10-2 with TRBJ2-7, with D perhaps matching TRBD1 (5 bases). There are 13 residues in the CDR3. Germline CDR1 and CDR2: WSHSY and SAAADI. V lost 6 bases, J lost 3 bases, and 12 bases lay in between. The chain's CDR3 is CASRIRTNYEQYF. The CDR3 bases are TGCGCCAGCAGAATTAGGACAAACTACGAGCAGTACTTC.

The chain recombines TRBV6-4 with TRBJ2-5; D is perhaps TRBD2 (5 bases). Germline V lookup: CDR1 MRHNA, CDR2 SNTAGT. The V gene lost 6 bases and the J gene lost 3 bases, with 8 bases spanning the gap. CDR3 length: 12 residues. For the CDR3, the DNA is TGTGCCAGCAGCCTCGGGAAAGAGACCCAGTACTTC. It is translated as CASSLGKETQYF.

V is TRBV5-4 and J is TRBJ2-5, with 8 nucleotides matching TRBD2. Germline CDR1 SGHNT, CDR2 YYREEE (reference sequence). The trim removed 4 bases at V and 3 bases at J, leaving 5 bases unmatched. The CDR3 extends over 14 amino acids. CDR3 nucleotides: TGTGCCAGCAGCGAATCAGCGGGGGAAGAGACCCAGTACTTC. Protein product: CASSESAGEETQYF.

With regard to this clone: This likely traces to a read error, being one base from a far larger clone. The chain combines TRBV10-3 with TRBJ2-6; a weak D match, TRBD1 (5 bases). Germline values: CDR1 ENHRY, CDR2 SYGVKD. This CDR3 has 14 residues. The CDR3 is CAILPSSGANALTF. As DNA, the CDR3 is TGTGCCATTTTACCGAGCTCTGGGGCCAACGCCCTGACTTTC.

Notes on this clone: A read error may explain this, as a much larger clone is one base away. J is TRBJ2-1 and V is TRBV29-1, with 9 bases identical to TRBD2. Germline CDR1 SQVTM, CDR2 ANQGSEA. The CDR3 runs to 15 residues. In nucleotides, the CDR3 is TGCGGCGTTCGGGCGGGAGGGGACGGTTACAATGAGCAGTTCTTC. Amino acid sequence: CGVRAGGDGYNEQFF.

The chain recombines TRBV5-4 with TRBJ2-1, with D hard to call. The CDR3 runs 14 residues. Between the trimmed V and J ends, which lost 1 base and 0 bases, there was a span of 5 bases. Germline loops: CDR1 SGHNT, CDR2 YYREEE (reference sequence). CDR3 DNA: TGTGCCAGCAGCTTGTATGGCTCCTACAATGAGCAGTTCTTC. Protein product: CASSLYGSYNEQFF.

The chain links TRBV6-4 to TRBJ2-7; D is undetermined. The CDR3 extends over 9 amino acids. V lost 10 bases to trimming and J lost 2 bases, with 3 bases between them. Germline V gene lookup returns CDR1 MRHNA and CDR2 SNTAGT. CDR3 loop: CATTYEQYF. The CDR3 nucleotides read TGTGCCACCACCTACGAGCAGTACTTC.

With respect to this clone: A far larger clone is just one base off, so this is likely a read error. The same CDR3 can be traced to other DNA sequences in this sample. This chain connects TRBV5-4 to TRBJ2-2, with D perhaps matching TRBD2 (6 bases). Germline V lookup: CDR1 SGHNT, CDR2 YYREEE (reference sequence). Trimming removed 0 bases from V and 4 bases from J, with 13 bases in between. The CDR3 extends over 16 amino acids. CDR3 sequence (DNA): TGTGCCAGCAGCTTGGGACTAGTGACTAGCACCGGGGAGCTGTTTTTT. It yields the protein CASSLGLVTSTGELFF.

V usage is TRBV11-2 and J usage is TRBJ2-1; weak D call: TRBD1 (5 bases). The CDR3 runs to 14 residues. The V gene lost 7 bases and the J gene lost 4 bases, with 14 bases spanning the gap. Germline lookup yields CDR1 SGHAT and CDR2 FQNNGV. The CDR3 nucleotides read TGTGCCAGCAACCCTCTCGACAGTTACAATGAGCAGTTCTTC. Translating it yields CASNPLDSYNEQFF.

CDR3 amino acids: CASSLQTSSGNTIYF. The DNA of the CDR3 is TGTGCCAGCAGCTTACAGACGAGCTCTGGAAACACCATATATTTT. V gene TRBV7-9 combines with J gene TRBJ1-3; D is ambiguous. Germline values: CDR1 SEHNR, CDR2 FQNEAQ (reference sequence). Trimming shortened V by 2 bases and J by 0 bases, and 8 bases separated the two germline ends. The CDR3 consists of 15 residues. The variable domain in full, completed from reference TRBV7-9 and TRBJ1-3, reads DTGVSQNPRHKITKRGQNVTFRCDPISEHNRLYWYRQTLGQGPEFLTYFQNEAQLEKSRLLSDRFSAERPKGSFSTLEIQRTEQGDSAMYLCASSLQTSSGNTIYFGEGSWLTVV.

The J gene is TRBJ2-3, the V gene TRBV9; TRBD2 aligns across 7 bases. Germline V gives CDR1 SGDLS, CDR2 YYNGEE. The CDR3 covers 17 residues. V was pared by 0 bases and J by 4 bases, with 11 bases of the junction left unmatched. CDR3 region: CASSVEGVSGLSDTQYF. Written as DNA, the CDR3 is TGTGCCAGCAGCGTAGAAGGTGTTAGCGGGTTGTCAGATACGCAGTATTTT.

On this clone: A read error likely explains this, since a far larger clone differs by one base. At the DNA level, this CDR3 is encoded by other sequences in the same sample as well. The J gene is TRBJ2-5, the V gene TRBV29-1; D might be TRBD2 (6 bases). Trimming cost V 5 bases and J 7 bases, with 17 bases left between them. The CDR3 has 13 residues. Per the germline V gene, CDR1 is SQVTM and CDR2 is ANQGSEA. The CDR3 DNA reads as TGCAGCGTTCCTACCGGGGGTGTTGGGACCCAGTACTTC. Translation gives CSVPTGGVGTQYF.

The chain has TRBV5-1 and TRBJ2-6; TRBD1 aligns across 10 bases. In germline, CDR1 is SGHRS, CDR2 YFSETQ. This CDR3 comprises 18 residues. Trimming removed 4 bases from V and 0 bases from J; junction bases left unmatched: 7. The chain's CDR3 is CASSVDRGSGSGANVLTF. Here the CDR3 DNA reads TGCGCCAGCAGCGTGGACAGGGGGTCTGGCTCTGGGGCCAACGTCCTGACTTTC.

With respect to this clone: A far more abundant clone sits one base away, making this likely a read error. The CDR3 loop reads CALSQGSGYTF. The CDR3, as DNA: TGTGCCTTGAGTCAGGGATCCGGCTACACCTTC. The chain joins TRBV30 to TRBJ1-2; perhaps TRBD1 as D (5 bases). This CDR3 is built from 11 residues. CDR1 is GTSNPN, CDR2 SVGIG, per germline (reference sequence).

With regard to this clone: The same CDR3 also results from other DNA sequences found in this sample. The rearrangement uses TRBV9 and TRBJ2-1; the match to TRBD1 covers 7 bases. V gave up 3 bases and J gave up 2 bases; unmatched junction bases: 5. There are 15 residues in the CDR3. Germline V gives CDR1 SGDLS, CDR2 YYNGEE. The DNA for the CDR3 is TGTGCCAGCAGCGAATCAGGGGGTACCTACAATGAGCAGTTCTTC. It translates to CASSESGGTYNEQFF.

Note on this clone: The junction differs from germline at one of its ends, possibly a read error. This rearrangement joins TRBV7-9 to TRBJ1-1; no reliable D call. CDR3 length: 15 residues. Germline V gene sequence: CDR1 SEHNR, CDR2 FQNEAQ (reference sequence). Here the CDR3 DNA reads TGCGCCAGCAGCCAAGTGGGCAGTCACCCCACTGAAGCTTTCTTT. Translating it yields CASSQVGSHPTEAFF.

This clone occurred once. The rearrangement links TRBV18 to TRBJ1-1; 8 bases align to TRBD1. V dropped 1 base and J dropped 1; count of bases not matched to a gene: 5. Germline assignment: CDR1 KGHSH and CDR2 LQKENI. The CDR3 has 16 residues. The CDR3 reads CASSPRDTGGNTEAFF. The CDR3 nucleotides read TGTGCCAGCTCACCACGGGACACAGGGGGGAACACTGAAGCTTTCTTT.

CDR3 amino acids: CASSPPDRVNYGYTF. CDR3 bases: TGTGCCAGCAGTCCGCCGGACAGGGTTAACTATGGCTACACCTTC. V and J are TRBV28 and TRBJ1-2; TRBD1 aligns across 8 bases. CDR1 is MDHEN and CDR2 is SYDVKM in the germline V gene. The CDR3 totals 15 residues. The J segment lost 1 base and the V segment lost 5 bases, leaving 6 bases of the junction unmatched.